The next 16 T cell receptor beta chains were all read from a single sample in a study of naive and memory T cell subsets. Study-level findings and limits: A few larger clonotypes appeared in naive repertoires, especially CD8, possibly memory cells re-expressing CD45RA.

The antigens these receptors bind are not known. An equimolar mix of two oligonucleotides served as the beta constant-region primer for TRBC1 and TRBC2. Ligated cDNA was amplified by four rounds of PCR with nested alpha and beta constant-region primers and SP2. TCRdb fed the UMI-ligation and nested PCR reads into MiXCR, producing one record per CDR3 protein. The sample lists 98,000 or so distinct CDR3 sequences; about 11% were seen once. What was sequenced was naive CD4+ T cells from blood. Every receptor here comes from a human donor in good health.

The chain recombines TRBV3-1 with TRBJ2-3, with 13 bases lining up with TRBD2. Germline CDR1 is LGHDT and CDR2 is YNNKEL (reference sequence). V trimming: 3 bases; J trimming: 6 bases; junction bases outside the gene matches: 6. This CDR3 comprises 16 residues. CDR3 amino acids: CASSHRTSGSSDTQYF. CDR3 DNA sequence: TGTGCCAGCAGCCACCGGACTAGCGGGAGTTCGGATACGCAGTATTTT.

This clonotype was seen a few times. Written as DNA, the CDR3 is TGTGCCACCAGTGATTCGCGCCGACATGTAAATGAGCAGTTCTTC. It specifies CATSDSRRHVNEQFF. The rearrangement links TRBV24-1 to TRBJ2-1, with unresolved D. The germline CDR1 and CDR2 sequences are KGHDR and SFDVKD. The length of the CDR3 is 15 residues. The V end lost 2 bases, the J end lost 7 bases, and 14 bases lay between the germline ends.

A few counts support this clonotype. CDR3 sequence (DNA): TGTGCCAGCAGCGCAGGGACAGGGACAGATACGCAGTATTTT. Translating it yields CASSAGTGTDTQYF. The chain has TRBV7-2 and TRBJ2-3; TRBD1 aligns across 9 bases. V lost 5 bases to trimming and J lost 3 bases; unmatched junction nucleotides: 3. Looked up from germline, CDR1 is SGHTA and CDR2 is FQGNSA. This CDR3 comprises 14 residues.

This clonotype showed up just once. Possible read error: a much larger clone is one base away. The chain couples TRBV7-2 to TRBJ2-5; weak D call: TRBD1 (6 bases). Trimming left V 5 bases short and J 4 bases short, with 17 bases between. The CDR3 runs 15 residues. Germline V gives CDR1 SGHTA, CDR2 FQGNSA. This chain's CDR3 is CASSNRRQAGETQYF. The CDR3 region has the DNA TGTGCCAGCAGCAACCGTCGACAGGCCGGAGAGACCCAGTACTTC.

At least ten counts were recorded for this clonotype. The chain recombines TRBV4-3 with TRBJ2-7; no reliable D call. This CDR3 contains 17 residues. The V and J ends lost 0 bases and 0 bases respectively, with 15 bases between them. In germline, CDR1 is LGHNA, CDR2 YSLEER. CDR3: CASSQDWVRISSYEQYF. CDR3 DNA: TGCGCCAGCAGCCAAGATTGGGTCCGGATTAGCTCCTACGAGCAGTACTTC.

This clonotype occurred a few times. This sequence joins TRBV18 and TRBJ2-2; 13 bases map to TRBD2. CDR1 and CDR2 from the germline V gene are KGHSH and LQKENI. This CDR3 contains 18 residues. The trim removed 10 bases at V and 2 bases at J, leaving 13 bases unmatched. The CDR3 sequence is CATSTGLAGRLNTGELFF. CDR3 sequence (DNA): TGTGCCACTTCGACGGGACTAGCGGGACGGCTAAACACCGGGGAGCTGTTTTTT.

This clonotype was seen repeatedly, ten times or more. The V and J genes are TRBV29-1 and TRBJ2-2, with D unresolved. Germline V gives CDR1 SQVTM, CDR2 ANQGSEA. Trimming removed 2 bases from V and 2 bases from J, with 6 bases in between. The CDR3 extends over 13 amino acids. CDR3 DNA: TGCAGCGTTGAAAGCCCCAACACCGGGGAGCTGTTTTTT. This translates into CSVESPNTGELFF.

In its sample, this clonotype was seen many times. The chain carries TRBV20-1 and TRBJ1-6; D gene ambiguous. Germline V gene data show CDR1 as DFQATT and CDR2 as SNEGSKA (reference sequence). V was pared by 5 bases and J by 8 bases, with 10 bases between. CDR3 length equals 12 residues. CDR3 DNA: TGCAGTGCTCTTCGGGGTGATTCACCCCTCCACTTT. Its translation: CSALRGDSPLHF.

For this clonotype: A much more abundant neighbour one base away suggests this may be a read error. This CDR3 fails to terminate in the conserved phenylalanine or tryptophan, so it likely reflects a read error. V is TRBV27 and J is TRBJ2-4; D not resolved. The length of the CDR3 is 11 residues. Per germline, CDR1 MNHEY and CDR2 SMNVEV (reference sequence). The germline V and J ends were trimmed by 4 bases and 6 bases, with 4 bases remaining between them. This CDR3 reads CASSSLNIQYL. DNA for the CDR3: TGTGCCAGCAGTTCCCTAAACATTCAGTACTTA.

This clonotype was recorded many times. This chain links TRBV18 with TRBJ2-5; possibly TRBD1 for D (6 bases). Germline V lookup: CDR1 KGHSH, CDR2 LQKENI. V lost 4 bases and J lost 0, with 12 bases in between. The CDR3 is 15 amino acids. This chain's CDR3 is CASSQSRTDQETQYF. The CDR3 DNA reads as TGTGCCAGCTCACAATCCCGGACAGACCAAGAGACCCAGTACTTC. Full variable domain (missing parts from reference TRBV18 and TRBJ2-5): NAGVMQNPRHLVRRRGQEARLRCSPMKGHSHVYWYRQLPEEGLKFMVYLQKENIIDESGMPKERFSAEFPKEGPSILRIQQVVRGDSAAYFCASSQSRTDQETQYFGPGTRLLVL.

The chain is built from TRBV6-2 or TRBV6-3 and TRBJ2-3; D might be TRBD1 (5 bases). The CDR3 length is 13 residues. CDR1 and CDR2 from the germline V gene are MNHEY and SVGEGT. Trimming shortened V by 6 bases and J by 4 bases, and 11 bases separated the two germline ends. CDR3 DNA sequence: TGTGCCAGCAGGTTAAGGGGTGCAGATACGCAGTATTTT. This translates into CASRLRGADTQYF.

This chain links TRBV5-1 with TRBJ2-3; perhaps TRBD2 as D (8 bases). There are 16 residues in the CDR3. V dropped 3 bases and J dropped 2 bases, with 16 bases sitting between them. Germline CDR1 and CDR2: SGHRS and YFSETQ. This chain's CDR3 is CASSSGGTEPTDTQYF. DNA of the CDR3: TGCGCCAGCAGCTCGGGGGGGACAGAGCCCACAGATACGCAGTATTTT.

This clonotype was detected only a few times. This chain links TRBV7-2 with TRBJ2-3; 14 bases are shared with TRBD2. V trimming: 2 bases; J trimming: 0 bases; junction bases outside the gene matches: 7. CDR3 length: 19 amino acids. In germline, CDR1 is SGHTA, CDR2 FQGNSA. The CDR3: CASSLKTSGRALSTDTQYF. CDR3 bases: TGTGCCAGCAGCTTAAAGACTAGCGGGAGGGCCCTAAGCACAGATACGCAGTATTTT.

Details on this clonotype: A much more abundant neighbour one base away suggests this may be a read error. The V and J genes are TRBV20-1 and TRBJ1-4; TRBD1 is a possible D gene (5 bases). Trimming shortened V by 4 bases and J by 5 bases, and 11 bases separated the two germline ends. The CDR3 covers 13 residues. Per germline, CDR1 DFQATT and CDR2 SNEGSKA (reference sequence). CDR3 in DNA: TGCAGTGCTACACAGGAGCCGAATGAAAAACTGTTTTTT. Its protein product is CSATQEPNEKLFF.

This clonotype was detected a few times. CDR3 sequence: CASSHGRLAFYEQYF. In DNA form, the CDR3 reads TGTGCCAGCAGCCACGGACGACTAGCGTTTTACGAGCAGTACTTC. The V call is TRBV27, the J call TRBJ2-7; 8 nucleotides line up with TRBD2. Losses at the gene ends were 6 bases for V and 4 bases for J; bases not matched to a gene: 11. The CDR3 spans 15 residues. Germline V CDR1 and CDR2: MNHEY, SMNVEV (reference sequence).

This clonotype has ten or more counts. This chain links TRBV14 with TRBJ2-1; D call uncertain. V lost 1 base to trimming and J lost 8 bases, with 3 bases between them. CDR1 and CDR2 from the germline V gene are SGHDN and FVKESK. The CDR3 has 11 residues. CDR3 sequence (DNA): TGTGCCAGCAGCCAAGCGCATGAGCAGTTCTTC. The encoded protein is CASSQAHEQFF.